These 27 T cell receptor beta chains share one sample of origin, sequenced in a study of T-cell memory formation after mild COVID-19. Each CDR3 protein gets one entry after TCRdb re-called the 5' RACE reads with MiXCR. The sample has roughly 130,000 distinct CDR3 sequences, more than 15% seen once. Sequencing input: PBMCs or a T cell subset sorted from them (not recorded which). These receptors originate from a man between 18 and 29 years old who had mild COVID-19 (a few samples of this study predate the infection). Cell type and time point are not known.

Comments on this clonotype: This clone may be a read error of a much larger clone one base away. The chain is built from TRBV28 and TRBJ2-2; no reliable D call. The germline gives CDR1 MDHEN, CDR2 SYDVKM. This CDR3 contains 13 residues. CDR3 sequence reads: CASSFPNTVELFF. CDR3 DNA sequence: TGTGCCAGCAGTTTCCCGAACACCGTGGAGCTGTTTTTT.

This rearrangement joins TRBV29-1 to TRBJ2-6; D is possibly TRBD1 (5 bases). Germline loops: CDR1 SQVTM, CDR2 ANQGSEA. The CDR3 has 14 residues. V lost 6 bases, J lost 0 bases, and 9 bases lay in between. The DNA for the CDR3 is TGCAGCGTAAGACAGAACTCTGGGGCCAACGTCCTGACTTTC. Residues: CSVRQNSGANVLTF.

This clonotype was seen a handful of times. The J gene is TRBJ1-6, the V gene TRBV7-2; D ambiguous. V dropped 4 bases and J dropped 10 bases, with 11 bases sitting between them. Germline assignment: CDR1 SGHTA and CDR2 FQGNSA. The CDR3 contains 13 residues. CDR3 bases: TGTGCCAGCAGCTCCCCCTGGCGGTCACCCCTCCACTTT. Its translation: CASSSPWRSPLHF. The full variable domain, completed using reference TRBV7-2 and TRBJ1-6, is GAGVSQSPSNKVTEKGKDVELRCDPISGHTALYWYRQSLGQGLEFLIYFQGNSAPDKSGLPSDRFSAERTGGSVSTLTIQRTQQEDSAVYLCASSSPWRSPLHFGNGTRLTVT.

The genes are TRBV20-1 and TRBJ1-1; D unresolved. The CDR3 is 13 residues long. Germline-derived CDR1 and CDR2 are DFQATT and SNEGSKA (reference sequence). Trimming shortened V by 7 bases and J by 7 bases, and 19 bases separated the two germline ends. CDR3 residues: CSVAFSDVFEAFF. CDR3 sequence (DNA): TGCAGTGTTGCATTTTCGGACGTGTTTGAAGCTTTCTTT.

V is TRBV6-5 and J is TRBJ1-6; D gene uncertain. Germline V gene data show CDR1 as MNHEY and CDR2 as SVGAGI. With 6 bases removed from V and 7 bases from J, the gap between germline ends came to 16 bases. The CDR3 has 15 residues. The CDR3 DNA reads TGTGCCAGCAGCCCCCCGGGTATAGGGAATTCACCCCTCCACTTT. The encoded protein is CASSPPGIGNSPLHF.

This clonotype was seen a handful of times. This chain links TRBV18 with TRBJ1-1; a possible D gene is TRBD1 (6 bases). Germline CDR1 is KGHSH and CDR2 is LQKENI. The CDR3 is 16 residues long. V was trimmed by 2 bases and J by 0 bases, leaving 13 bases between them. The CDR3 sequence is CASSPGAGVMNTEAFF. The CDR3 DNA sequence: TGTGCCAGCTCACCAGGGGCAGGGGTGATGAACACTGAAGCTTTCTTT.

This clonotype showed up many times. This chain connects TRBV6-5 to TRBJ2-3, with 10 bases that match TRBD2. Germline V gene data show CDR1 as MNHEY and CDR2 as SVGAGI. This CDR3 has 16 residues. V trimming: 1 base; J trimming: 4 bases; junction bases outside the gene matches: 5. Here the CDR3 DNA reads TGTGCCAGCAGTTACTTTCCTAGCGGGGGTCCAGATACGCAGTATTTT. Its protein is CASSYFPSGGPDTQYF.

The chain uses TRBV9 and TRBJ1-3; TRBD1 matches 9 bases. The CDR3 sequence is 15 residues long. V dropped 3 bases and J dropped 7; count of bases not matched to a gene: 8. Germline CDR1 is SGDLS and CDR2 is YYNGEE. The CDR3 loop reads CASSEPDRGWNTIYF. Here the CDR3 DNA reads TGTGCCAGCAGCGAACCGGACAGGGGTTGGAACACCATATATTTT.

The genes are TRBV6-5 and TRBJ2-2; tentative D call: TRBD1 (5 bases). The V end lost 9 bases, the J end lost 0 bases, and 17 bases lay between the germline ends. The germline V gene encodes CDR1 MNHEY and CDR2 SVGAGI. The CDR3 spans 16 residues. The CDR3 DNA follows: TGTGCCAGTTCCCTAAGGGGTCGCGCGAACACCGGGGAGCTGTTTTTT. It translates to CASSLRGRANTGELFF.

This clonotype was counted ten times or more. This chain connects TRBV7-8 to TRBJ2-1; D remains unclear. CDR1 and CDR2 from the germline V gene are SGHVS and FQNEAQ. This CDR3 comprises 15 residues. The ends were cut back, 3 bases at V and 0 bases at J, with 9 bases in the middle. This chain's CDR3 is CASSLGQASYNEQFF. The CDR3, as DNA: TGTGCCAGCAGCTTGGGTCAGGCCTCCTACAATGAGCAGTTCTTC.

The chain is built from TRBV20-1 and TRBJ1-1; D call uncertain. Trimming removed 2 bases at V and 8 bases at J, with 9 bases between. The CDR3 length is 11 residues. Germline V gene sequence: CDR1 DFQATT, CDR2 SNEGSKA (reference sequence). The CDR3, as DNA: TGCAGTGCTAGACAGAGAAGAGAAGCTTTCTTT. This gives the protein CSARQRREAFF.

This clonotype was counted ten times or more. The chain's CDR3 is CASSFSTGGEQYV. The CDR3 nucleotides read TGCGCCAGCAGCTTCTCGACAGGGGGCGAGCAGTACGTC. The chain combines TRBV5-1 with TRBJ2-7; 9 nucleotides line up with TRBD1. The junction had 3 bases not matched to a gene; V was cut back by 2 bases and J by 6 bases. Germline assignment: CDR1 SGHRS and CDR2 YFSETQ. CDR3 size: 13 residues.

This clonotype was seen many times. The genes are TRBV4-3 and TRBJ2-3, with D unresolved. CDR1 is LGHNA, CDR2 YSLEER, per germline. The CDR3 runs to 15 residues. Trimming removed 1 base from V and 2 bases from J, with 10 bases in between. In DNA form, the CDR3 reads TGCGCCAGCAGCCAAGTAATGTGGAACACAGATACGCAGTATTTT. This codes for CASSQVMWNTDTQYF.

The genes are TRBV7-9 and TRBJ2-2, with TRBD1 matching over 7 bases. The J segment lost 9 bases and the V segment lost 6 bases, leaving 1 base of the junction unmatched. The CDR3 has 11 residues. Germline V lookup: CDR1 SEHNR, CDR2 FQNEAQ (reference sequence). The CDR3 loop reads CASRGQWELFF. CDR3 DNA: TGTGCCAGCAGGGGACAGTGGGAGCTGTTTTTT.

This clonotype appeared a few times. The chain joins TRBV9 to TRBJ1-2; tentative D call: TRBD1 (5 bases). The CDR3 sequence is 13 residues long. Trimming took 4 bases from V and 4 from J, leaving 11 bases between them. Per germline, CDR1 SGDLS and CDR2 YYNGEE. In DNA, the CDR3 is TGTGCCAGCAGCCCGGACACGACCTATGGCTACACCTTC. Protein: CASSPDTTYGYTF.

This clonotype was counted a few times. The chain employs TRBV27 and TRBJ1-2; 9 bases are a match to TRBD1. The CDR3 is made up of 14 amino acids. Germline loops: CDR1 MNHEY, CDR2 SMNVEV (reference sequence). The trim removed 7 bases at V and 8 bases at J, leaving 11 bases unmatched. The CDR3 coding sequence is TGTGCCAGCACGTCTACAGGGGGCTCGGTCGGCTACACCTTC. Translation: CASTSTGGSVGYTF.

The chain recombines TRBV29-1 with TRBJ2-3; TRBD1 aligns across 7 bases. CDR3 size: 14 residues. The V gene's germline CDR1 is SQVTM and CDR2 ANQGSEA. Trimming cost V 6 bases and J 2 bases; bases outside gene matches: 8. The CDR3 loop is CSVATGAYTDTQYF. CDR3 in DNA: TGCAGCGTAGCTACAGGGGCCTACACAGATACGCAGTATTTT.

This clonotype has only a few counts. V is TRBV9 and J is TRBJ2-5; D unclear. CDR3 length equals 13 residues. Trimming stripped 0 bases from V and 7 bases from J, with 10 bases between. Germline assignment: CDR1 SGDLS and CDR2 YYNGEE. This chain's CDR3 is CASSVEGSGTQYF. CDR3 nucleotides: TGTGCCAGCAGCGTAGAAGGTTCTGGGACCCAGTACTTC.

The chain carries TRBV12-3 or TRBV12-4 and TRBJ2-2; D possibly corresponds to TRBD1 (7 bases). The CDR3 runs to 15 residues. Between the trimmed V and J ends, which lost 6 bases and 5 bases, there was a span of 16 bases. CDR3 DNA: TGTGCCAGCAGCCTCAGGGGGGCTGGAACCGGGGAGCTGTTTTTT. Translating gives CASSLRGAGTGELFF.

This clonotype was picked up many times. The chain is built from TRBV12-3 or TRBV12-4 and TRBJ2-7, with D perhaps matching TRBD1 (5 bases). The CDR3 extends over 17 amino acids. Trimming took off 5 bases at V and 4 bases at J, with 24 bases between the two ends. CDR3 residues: CASSPPLGRVGGYEQYF. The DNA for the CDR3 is TGTGCCAGCAGTCCCCCGCTTGGCAGGGTCGGTGGATACGAGCAGTACTTC.

The CDR3 protein is CASSPQGTDYEQYF. CDR3 DNA sequence: TGTGCCAGCAGCCCACAGGGGACGGACTACGAGCAGTACTTC. This sequence joins TRBV2 and TRBJ2-7; 7 bases are a match to TRBD1. V gave up 6 bases and J gave up 3 bases; unmatched junction bases: 8. CDR3 length equals 14 residues. Germline lookup yields CDR1 SNHLY and CDR2 FYNNEI.

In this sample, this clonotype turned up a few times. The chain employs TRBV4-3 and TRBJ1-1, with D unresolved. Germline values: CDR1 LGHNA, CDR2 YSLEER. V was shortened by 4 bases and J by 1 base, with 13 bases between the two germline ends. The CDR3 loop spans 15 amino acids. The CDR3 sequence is CASSPHSPGNTEAFF. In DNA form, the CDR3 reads TGCGCCAGCAGCCCTCACAGCCCGGGGAACACTGAAGCTTTCTTT.

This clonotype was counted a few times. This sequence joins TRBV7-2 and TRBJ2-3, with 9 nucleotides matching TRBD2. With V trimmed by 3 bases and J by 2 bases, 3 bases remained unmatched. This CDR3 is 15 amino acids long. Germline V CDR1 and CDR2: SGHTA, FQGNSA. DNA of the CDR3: TGTGCCAGCAGCTTGGCGGGAGGGCACACAGATACGCAGTATTTT. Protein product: CASSLAGGHTDTQYF.

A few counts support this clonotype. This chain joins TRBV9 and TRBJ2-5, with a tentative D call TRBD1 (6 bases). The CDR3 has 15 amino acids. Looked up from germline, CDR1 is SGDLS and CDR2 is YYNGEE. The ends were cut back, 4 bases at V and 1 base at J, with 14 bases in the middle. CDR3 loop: CASSPHPQGQETQYF. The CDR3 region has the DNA TGTGCCAGCAGCCCACACCCACAGGGCCAAGAGACCCAGTACTTC.

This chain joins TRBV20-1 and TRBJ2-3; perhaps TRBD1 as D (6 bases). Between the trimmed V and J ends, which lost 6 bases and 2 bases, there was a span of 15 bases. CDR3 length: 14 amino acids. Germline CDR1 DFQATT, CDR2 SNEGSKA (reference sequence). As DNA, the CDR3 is TGCAGTGCAGAAAGGGGGTCCTACACAGATACGCAGTATTTT. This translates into CSAERGSYTDTQYF.

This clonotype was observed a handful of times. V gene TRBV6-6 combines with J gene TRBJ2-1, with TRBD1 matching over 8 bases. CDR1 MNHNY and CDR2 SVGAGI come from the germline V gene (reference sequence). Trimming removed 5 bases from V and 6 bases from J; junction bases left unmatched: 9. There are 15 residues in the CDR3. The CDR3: CASSDQGARTNEQFF. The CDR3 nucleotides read TGTGCCAGCAGTGACCAGGGGGCGCGGACCAATGAGCAGTTCTTC.

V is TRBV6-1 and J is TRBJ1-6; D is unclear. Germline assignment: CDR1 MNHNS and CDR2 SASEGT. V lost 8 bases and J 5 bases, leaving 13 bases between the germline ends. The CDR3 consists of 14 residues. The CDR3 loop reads CASAGSGNNSPLHF. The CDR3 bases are TGTGCCAGCGCGGGGTCGGGGAATAATTCACCCCTCCACTTT.